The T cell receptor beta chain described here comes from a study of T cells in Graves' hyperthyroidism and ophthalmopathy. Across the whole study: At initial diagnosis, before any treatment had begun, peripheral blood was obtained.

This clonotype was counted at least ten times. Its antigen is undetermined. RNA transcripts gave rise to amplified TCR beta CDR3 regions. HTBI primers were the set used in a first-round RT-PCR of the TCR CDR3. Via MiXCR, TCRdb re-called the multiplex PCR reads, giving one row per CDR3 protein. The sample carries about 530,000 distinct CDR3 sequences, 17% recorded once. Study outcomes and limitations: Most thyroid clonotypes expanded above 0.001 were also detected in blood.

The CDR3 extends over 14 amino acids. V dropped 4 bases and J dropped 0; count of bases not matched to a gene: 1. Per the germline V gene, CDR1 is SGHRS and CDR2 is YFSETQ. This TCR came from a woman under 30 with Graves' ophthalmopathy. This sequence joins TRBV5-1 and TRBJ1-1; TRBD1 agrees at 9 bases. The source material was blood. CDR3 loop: CASSGDRVNTEAFF. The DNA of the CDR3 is TGCGCCAGCAGCGGGGACAGGGTGAACACTGAAGCTTTCTTT.